Listed here is a single T cell receptor beta chain. This CDR3 has 13 residues. Trimming removed 1 base from V and 7 bases from J, with 10 bases in between. The sample is drawn from a study of T-cell memory formation after mild COVID-19. MiXCR, applied by TCRdb to the 5' RACE reads, yields one record per CDR3 protein. The data hold 450,000 to 650,000 distinct CDR3 sequences, with 20% to 25% observed a single time. The clonotype comes from an adult woman who had mild COVID-19 (a few samples of this study predate the infection). Cell type and time point are not known. The sequenced material came from PBMCs or a T cell subset sorted from them (not recorded which). The chain joins TRBV12-3 or TRBV12-4 to TRBJ1-1, with a weak D call TRBD1 (5 bases). CDR3 sequence (DNA): TGTGCCAGCAGTTTAGGGGGGTGGGTTGAAGCTTTCTTT. Protein sequence: CASSLGGWVEAFF.